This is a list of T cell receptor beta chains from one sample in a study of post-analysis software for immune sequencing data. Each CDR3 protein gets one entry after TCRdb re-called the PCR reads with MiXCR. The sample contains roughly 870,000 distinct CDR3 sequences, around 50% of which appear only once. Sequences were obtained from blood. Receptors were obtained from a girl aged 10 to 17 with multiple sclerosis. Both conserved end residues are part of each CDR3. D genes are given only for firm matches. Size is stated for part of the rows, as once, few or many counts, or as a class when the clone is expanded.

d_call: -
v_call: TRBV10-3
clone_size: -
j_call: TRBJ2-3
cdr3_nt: TGTGCCATCACCATAAATCCTAGCACAGATACGCAGTATTTT
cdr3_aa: CAITINPSTDTQYF

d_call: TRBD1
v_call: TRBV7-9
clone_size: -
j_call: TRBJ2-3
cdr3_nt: TGTGCCAGCCTGACAGGGGTCACAGATACGCAGTATTTT
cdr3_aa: CASLTGVTDTQYF

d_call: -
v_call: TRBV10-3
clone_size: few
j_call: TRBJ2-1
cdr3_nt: TGTGCCATCAGTACAGTACTAAGCCAAAGCTCCTACAATGAGCAGTTCTTC
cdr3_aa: CAISTVLSQSSYNEQFF

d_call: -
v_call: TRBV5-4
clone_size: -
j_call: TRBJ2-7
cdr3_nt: TGTGCCAGCAGCTTGAGGGGAGGAACCCACGAGCAGTACTTC
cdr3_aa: CASSLRGGTHEQYF

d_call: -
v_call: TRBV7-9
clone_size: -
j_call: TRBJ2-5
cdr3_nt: TGTGTCAGCAGCTTAGCGACGACCTTGGCAGAGACCCAGTACTTC
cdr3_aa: CVSSLATTLAETQYF

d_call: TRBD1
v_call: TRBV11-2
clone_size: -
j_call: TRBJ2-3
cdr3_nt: TGTGCCAGCAGCCATAACCGGGACAGGGGGCGCGTTTCGCGGGAAAGGCTCTCGGATACGCAGTATTTT
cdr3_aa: CASSHNRDRGRVSRERLSDTQYF

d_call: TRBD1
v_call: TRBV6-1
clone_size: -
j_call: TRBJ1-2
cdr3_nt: TGTGCCAGCAGTGAATTGGGGACAGGGAAAATAGGCTACACCTTC
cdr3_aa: CASSELGTGKIGYTF

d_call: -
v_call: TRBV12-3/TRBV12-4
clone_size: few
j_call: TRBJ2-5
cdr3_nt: TGTGCCAGCAGTTTATGGGTGCAAGAGACCCAGTACTTC
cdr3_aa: CASSLWVQETQYF

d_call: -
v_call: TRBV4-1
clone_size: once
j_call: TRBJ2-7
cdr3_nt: TGCGCCAGCAGCCCTACCCCGGGCCCCGGCTCCTACGAGCAGTACTTC
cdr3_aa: CASSPTPGPGSYEQYF

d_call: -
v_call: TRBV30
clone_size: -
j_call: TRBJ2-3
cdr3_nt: TGCGCCTGGAACCCGGGACAATTCACAGATACGCAGTATTTT
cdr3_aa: CAWNPGQFTDTQYF

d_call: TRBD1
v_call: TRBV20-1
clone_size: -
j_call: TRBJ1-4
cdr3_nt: TGCAGTGCTACCGGACAGGGAAGGGGGGCCCTTGAAAAACTGTTTTTT
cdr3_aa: CSATGQGRGALEKLFF

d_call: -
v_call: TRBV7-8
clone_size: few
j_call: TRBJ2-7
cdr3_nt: TGTGCCAGTGAGACTGTGGGCATCCCCTACGAGCAGTACTTC
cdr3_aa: CASETVGIPYEQYF

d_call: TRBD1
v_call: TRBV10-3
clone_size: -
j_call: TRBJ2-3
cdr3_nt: TGTGCCGCCAACAGGGGAGACAGCACAGATACGCAGTATTTT
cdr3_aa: CAANRGDSTDTQYF